The 9 T cell receptor beta chains below come from one sample, sequenced in a study of cytotoxic CD8 clonotypes in ibrutinib-treated CLL. Libraries were prepared by immunoSEQ multiplex PCR; TCRdb keeps only in-frame clonotypes and omits some of them. The sample records around 53,000 clones, approximately 54% being singletons. The input for sequencing was PBMCs, taken at disease progression, from a patient treated with ibrutinib. Source of these receptors: a human donor with chronic lymphocytic leukemia.

This clone was observed a single time. The rearrangement uses TRBV27 and TRBJ1-2, with 7 positions matching TRBD1. The CDR3 loop spans 14 amino acids. CDR1 is MNHEY and CDR2 is SMNVEV in the germline V gene (reference sequence). With V trimmed by 6 bases and J by 7 bases, 11 bases remained unmatched. The DNA of the CDR3 is TGTGCCAGCAGACCTGGGACAGCCTCCAGTGGCTACACCTTC. It yields the protein CASRPGTASSGYTF.

This clone has just a few counts. The V and J genes are TRBV27 and TRBJ1-3; tentative D call: TRBD1 (5 bases). This CDR3 is 14 amino acids long. Trimming pared 4 bases from V and 0 bases from J, leaving 7 bases between. The germline gives CDR1 MNHEY, CDR2 SMNVEV (reference sequence). The chain's CDR3 is CASSSTGSGNTIYF. In DNA, the CDR3 is TGTGCCAGCAGTTCCACAGGCTCTGGAAACACCATATATTTT.

The chain joins TRBV4-3 to TRBJ1-1; a weak D match, TRBD1 (5 bases). V lost 4 bases to trimming and J lost 3 bases, with 12 bases between them. This CDR3 has 14 residues. Per the germline V gene, CDR1 is LGHNA and CDR2 is YSLEER. The CDR3 nucleotides are TGCGCCAGCAGCCTAATGACAGTGGACACTGAAGCTTTCTTT. It is translated as CASSLMTVDTEAFF.

The chain has TRBV5-1 and TRBJ2-5; D possibly corresponds to TRBD2 (6 bases). This CDR3 is built from 13 residues. Trimming pared 4 bases from V and 9 bases from J, leaving 16 bases between. The germline CDR1 and CDR2 sequences are SGHRS and YFSETQ. CDR3: CASSRDSLDAQYF. The CDR3 DNA sequence: TGCGCCAGCAGCCGGGACTCTCTAGACGCCCAGTACTTC.

The chain links TRBV19 to TRBJ1-5; tentatively, D is TRBD1 (5 bases). The CDR3 has 14 amino acids. Germline V lookup: CDR1 LNHDA, CDR2 SQIVND (reference sequence). V lost 6 bases and J lost 5, with 14 bases in between. Here the CDR3 DNA reads TGTGCCAGTAGAGGGAGGGGCGCGGATCAGCCCCAGCATTTT. Its translation is CASRGRGADQPQHF.

The chain combines TRBV11-3 with TRBJ2-5; D is unclear. Trimming stripped 2 bases from V and 5 bases from J, with 15 bases between. CDR1 and CDR2 from the germline V gene are SGHNT and YENEEA. The CDR3 is 15 residues long. In nucleotides, the CDR3 is TGTGCCAGCAGCTTATTGGTGCTGGACGCGGAGACCCAGTACTTC. Its translation: CASSLLVLDAETQYF.

This clone was found a few times. This chain uses TRBV5-4 with TRBJ2-2; TRBD1 or TRBD2 may be the D gene (5 bases each). Germline V CDR1 and CDR2: SGHNT, YYREEE (reference sequence). V was clipped by 2 bases and J by 5 bases, with 7 bases between them. CDR3 size: 13 residues. The CDR3 DNA is TGTGCCAGCAGCTTTGGGGGAACCGGGGAGCTGTTTTTT. This sequence encodes CASSFGGTGELFF. Full variable domain (outside the CDR3, taken from reference TRBV5-4 and TRBJ2-2): ETGVTQSPTHLIKTRGQQVTLRCSSQSGHNTVSWYQQALGQGPQFIFQYYREEENGRGNFPPRFSGLQFPNYSSELNVNALELDDSALYLCASSFGGTGELFFGEGSRLTVL.

The J gene is TRBJ1-2, the V gene TRBV27; TRBD1 agrees at 9 bases. V shed 3 bases, J shed 6 bases, and the junction held 11 bases outside the gene matches. The germline CDR1 and CDR2 sequences are MNHEY and SMNVEV (reference sequence). This CDR3 has 16 amino acids. CDR3 in amino acids: CASSFSNYRDRDGYTF. CDR3 bases: TGTGCCAGCAGTTTTTCGAACTACCGGGACAGGGATGGCTACACCTTC.

The rearrangement uses TRBV5-1 and TRBJ1-1; 7 nucleotides agree with TRBD1. This CDR3 is 13 amino acids long. The germline V gene encodes CDR1 SGHRS and CDR2 YFSETQ. The V gene end was trimmed by 4 bases and the J gene end by 6 bases; junction bases not matched to a gene: 6. In nucleotides, the CDR3 is TGCGCCAGCAGCGTACAGGGGAGCGCTGAAGCTTTCTTT. This encodes CASSVQGSAEAFF.